This note documents a single TCR beta chain sequence. This clonotype occurred many times. Its binding antigen is unknown. Base qualities are missing; no much larger clone stands one base away. Amplification of TCR beta CDR3 regions was carried out from RNA transcripts. For the first round of RT-PCR on the TCR CDR3, the HTBI primer set was used together with the Qiagen OneStep RT-PCR kit. A second multiplex PCR round built the libraries, followed by size selection and purification. Sequencing of the libraries was done on an Illumina HiSeq2000 using paired-end 100 bp reads. Processing in the source paper ran as follows. SOAPnuke was used to process the raw data, with reads discarded if the reads contained adapters or uncalled bases, had a mean Phred below 15, or lacked an exact constant-primer or identifier match. COPE v1.2.5 was used to merge high-quality paired reads, and clonotypes were defined as unique nucleotide sequences. Clonotypes were aligned to IMGT TRBV, TRBD and TRBJ reference segments using MiTCR v1.1. Only V-J combinations with frequency above 0.0001, covering 99% to 99.2% of repertoires, were analysed. A TCS score was defined as the ratio of F50 (clonal expansion) to E x V (chaos), with BLOSUM62-based TCRdist applied between CDR3 peptides within each V-J. Welch's t-statistics and random forest reduced fewer than 600 V-J features to around 14, which were used in a naive Bayes classifier (R e1071). Starting from the raw public reads, TCRdb applied fastp trimming at Q25, assembled clones with MiXCR and retained in-frame beta chains. Each entry is one CDR3 protein sequence, shown with its most common DNA and genes. TCRdb's processing, not the authors' own work, is the source of the V and J calls. The sample table holds under 650,000 distinct CDR3 sequences, of which 15% to 20% were seen once. In total, the top ten clones hold 3.5% to 4% of the sample.

The CDR3 covers 13 residues, taking in both the cysteine and the phenylalanine. This entry keeps only the CDR3 DNA: 39 bases, framed from base 1. In the germline V gene, CDR1 corresponds to KGHSH and CDR2 to LQKENI. V and J lose 0 bases and 4 bases, and a span of 6 bases separates them. The data originate from a study of T cells in Graves' hyperthyroidism and ophthalmopathy (dated by TCRdb to about 2019). At the level of the whole study: Peripheral blood was collected at initial diagnosis, before any treatment. To identify distinguishing TCR V-J signatures, a discovery cohort of some 100 patients was used, comprising fewer than 45 with Graves' ophthalmopathy and around 60 with stable Graves' hyperthyroidism. Whether ophthalmopathy could be predicted prospectively was tested in an independent validation cohort made up of about 20 hyperthyroidism patients plus 17 patients who later progressed to ophthalmopathy. The roughly 94 discovery patients were randomly divided into training and test sets at a 7:3 ratio. In about 6 Graves' hyperthyroidism patients, the study also compared T-cell repertoires from thyroid tissue with T-cell repertoires from blood. After sampling, hyperthyroidism patients received methimazole starting at 30 mg daily, and ophthalmopathy patients received high-dose intravenous methylprednisolone. TCR Vbeta CDR3 sequencing of 120 to 150 peripheral blood samples (43 ophthalmopathy, 75 to 80 hyperthyroidism and approximately 17 progressor patients) is reported in the paper. Broad study findings and their caveats: Sample size was not statistically predetermined, and investigators were not blinded to group allocation. A model built on a 13 V-J signature distinguished ophthalmopathy from stable hyperthyroidism, reaching 85% to 90% sensitivity and about 81% specificity in cross-validation and 80%/75% in testing. Blood samples also contained most of the expanded thyroid clonotypes (frequency above 0.001), which suggests that blood repertoires may reflect thyroid immune responses. In validation, the model predicted progression to ophthalmopathy a median of roughly 6.5 months before onset, with around 70% sensitivity and 72.22% specificity.

Stable Graves' hyperthyroidism was defined as no progression to ophthalmopathy during 18 months of follow-up. Hyperthyroidism patients were aged 18 to 65 years and newly diagnosed, with disease duration of less than 2 months. The study excluded patients with uncontrolled infections, other autoimmune diseases, pregnancy or lactation. Diagnoses relied on clinical symptoms, serum thyroxine and TRAb, thyroid ultrasound and orbital computed tomography. PBMCs were isolated from 7.5 to 10 ml of fresh peripheral blood by Ficoll-Paque density gradient centrifugation. Trizol reagent was used to extract total RNA, and RNA quality was then checked on an Agilent 2100 Bioanalyzer.

The chain links TRBV18 with TRBJ2-5, with no confident D gene call. Sequenced sample: blood. The receptor comes from a woman in her thirties with Graves' hyperthyroidism. The DNA sequence is TGTGCCAGCTCACCACCGTTTGCAGAGACCCAGTACTTC. It translates to CASSPPFAETQYF. Beyond the CDR3, the reference TRBV18 and TRBJ2-5 genes provide the residues; the full variable domain reads: NAGVMQNPRHLVRRRGQEARLRCSPMKGHSHVYWYRQLPEEGLKFMVYLQKENIIDESGMPKERFSAEFPKEGPSILRIQQVVRGDSAAYFCASSPPFAETQYFGPGTRLLVL.